This T cell receptor (beta chain) was sequenced during a study of T cells in Graves' hyperthyroidism and ophthalmopathy. The overall study: Before any treatment, at initial diagnosis, peripheral blood was collected.

This CDR3 has 18 residues. V was clipped by 1 base and J by 2 bases, with 20 bases between them. Germline lookup yields CDR1 SGHDN and CDR2 FVKESK. RNA transcripts were the template for amplifying TCR beta CDR3 regions. The study used the HTBI primer set for a first-round RT-PCR of the TCR CDR3. TCRdb used MiXCR to reprocess the multiplex PCR reads, holding one entry per CDR3 protein. The sample has a few hundred thousand distinct CDR3 sequences, 18% seen once. The specimen was blood. This sequence originates from a man aged 35 to 55 with Graves' hyperthyroidism. This chain uses TRBV14 with TRBJ1-2, with D possibly TRBD1 on 5 matching bases. CDR3 DNA: TGTGCCAGCAGCCAAGGCGGGACGTGGGCCAAGGTCAACTATGGCTACACCTTC. The encoded protein is CASSQGGTWAKVNYGYTF.